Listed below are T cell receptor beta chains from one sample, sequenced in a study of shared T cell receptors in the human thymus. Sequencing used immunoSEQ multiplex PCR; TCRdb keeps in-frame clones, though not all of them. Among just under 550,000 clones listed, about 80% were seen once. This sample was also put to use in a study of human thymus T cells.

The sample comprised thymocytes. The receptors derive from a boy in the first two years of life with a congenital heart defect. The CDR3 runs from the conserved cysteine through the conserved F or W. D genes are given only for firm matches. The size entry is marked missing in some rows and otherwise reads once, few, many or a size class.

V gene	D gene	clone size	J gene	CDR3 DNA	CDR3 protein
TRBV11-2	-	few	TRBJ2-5	TGTGCCAGCAGCTTAGCAGCGAAAGAGACCCAGTACTTC	CASSLAAKETQYF
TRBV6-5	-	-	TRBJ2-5	TGTGCCAGCAGCCACCCGACGGGGAGAGAGACCCAGTACTTC	CASSHPTGRETQYF
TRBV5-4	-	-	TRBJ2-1	TGTGCCAGCAGCTCGCCGGTTGGGGGCGGGTACAATGAGCAGTTCTTC	CASSSPVGGGYNEQFF
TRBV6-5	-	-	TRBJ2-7	TGTGCCAGCAGTTACGGCTTATCAACCTACGAGCAGTACTTC	CASSYGLSTYEQYF
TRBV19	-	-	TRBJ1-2	TGTGCCAGTAGTATAGGTCGGGGGAACTATGGCTACACCTTC	CASSIGRGNYGYTF
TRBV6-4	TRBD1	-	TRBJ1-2	TGTGCCAGCAGCGCCAACCCGACAGGGGCCCTGTATGGCTACACCTTC	CASSANPTGALYGYTF
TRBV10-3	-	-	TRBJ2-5	TGTGCCATCAGCTCCCCGGGGTACTCAGAGACCCAGTACTTC	CAISSPGYSETQYF
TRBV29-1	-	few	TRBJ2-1	TGCAGCGTTGCGTGTGAAGTCAGCTCCTACAATGAGCAGTTCTTC	CSVACEVSSYNEQFF
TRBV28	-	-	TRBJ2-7	TGTGCCAGCAGTTTTTCAGGAGGGGCCTACGAGCAGTACTTC	CASSFSGGAYEQYF
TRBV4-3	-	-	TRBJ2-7	TGCGCCAGCAGCCAAACCCCACAAGCAGAAGTTCGGGGCTCCTACGAGCAGTACTTC	CASSQTPQAEVRGSYEQYF
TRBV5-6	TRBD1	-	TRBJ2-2	TGTGCCAGCAGCCCGCCAGGGACAGGGACCGGGGAGCTGTTTTTT	CASSPPGTGTGELFF
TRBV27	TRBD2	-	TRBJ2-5	TGTGCCAGCAGTCCCACCCTACTAGCGGGAGGGCCGGGTGAGACCCAGTACTTC	CASSPTLLAGGPGETQYF
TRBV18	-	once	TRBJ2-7	TGTGCCAGCTCACCCGCTAAAGGGGGGGCCTACGAGCAGTACTTC	CASSPAKGGAYEQYF
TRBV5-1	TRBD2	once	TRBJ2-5	TGCGCCAGCTGCCCCGATCCTGAGCGGGAGCAGCGAGAGACCCAGTACTTC	CASCPDPEREQRETQYF
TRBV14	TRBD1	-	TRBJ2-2	TGTGCCAGCAGCCTAAAGCCGGGACAGGGGAACACCGGGGAGCTGTTTTTT	CASSLKPGQGNTGELFF
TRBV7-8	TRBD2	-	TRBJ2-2	TGTGCCAGCAGCTCCGGGCCTCTAGCGGGAAGGACCGGGGAGCTGTTTTTT	CASSSGPLAGRTGELFF
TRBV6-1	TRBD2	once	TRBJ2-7	TGTGCCAGCAGCGAAAGCGGGAGGGTCTCCTACGAGCAGTACTTC	CASSESGRVSYEQYF
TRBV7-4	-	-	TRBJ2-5	TGTGCCAGCAGCTTAGGCCACGGGCAAGAGACCCAGTACTTC	CASSLGHGQETQYF
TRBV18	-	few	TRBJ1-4	TGTGCCAGCTCACGGCCGGCGGCAACTAATGAAAAACTGTTTTTT	CASSRPAATNEKLFF
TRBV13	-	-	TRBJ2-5	TGTGCCAGCAGCTTCAACTTCCGCCGAGAGACCCAGTACTTC	CASSFNFRRETQYF
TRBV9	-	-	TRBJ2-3	TGTGCCAGCAGCGTAGCTCGGACTCCTTTTTCCACAGATACGCAGTATTTT	CASSVARTPFSTDTQYF
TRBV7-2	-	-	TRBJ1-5	TGTGCCAGCAGCCCTCCAACAGGAGATAGCAATCAGCCCCAGCATTTT	CASSPPTGDSNQPQHF
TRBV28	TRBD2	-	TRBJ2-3	TGTGCCAGCAGTCTTCGGACTAGCGGGAGGGCCACAGATACGCAGTATTTT	CASSLRTSGRATDTQYF
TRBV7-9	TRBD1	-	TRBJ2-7	TGTGCCAGCAGCTTAAGACAGGGAAGCTCCTACGAGCAGTACTTC	CASSLRQGSSYEQYF
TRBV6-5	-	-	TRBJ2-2	TGTGCCAGCAGTTACCGACAGTCGAGATCCGGGGAGCTGTTTTTT	CASSYRQSRSGELFF
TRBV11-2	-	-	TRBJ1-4	TGTGCCAGCAGCGCCGGGGGGGTGGGACTCGGGGAAAAACTGTTTTTT	CASSAGGVGLGEKLFF
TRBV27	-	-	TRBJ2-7	TGTGCCAGCAGTGTCAGACAGGCCCGGGAAGGGCAGTACTTC	CASSVRQAREGQYF
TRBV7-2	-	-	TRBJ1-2	TGTGCCAGCAGCTTACCCCCGGAGAATGGCTACACCTTC	CASSLPPENGYTF
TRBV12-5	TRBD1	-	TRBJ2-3	TGTGCTAGTGGTTGGGCAGGGGGCGCCCGGTACGATACGCAGTATTTT	CASGWAGGARYDTQYF
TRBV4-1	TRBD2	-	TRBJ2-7	TGCGCCAGCACCACTAGCGGGGATTCTCCGCCCCTCCACGAGCAGTACTTC	CASTTSGDSPPLHEQYF
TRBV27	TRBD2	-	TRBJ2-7	TGTGCCAGCAGTTTATCACTGGCGGGAGGTCAAAGGAACGAGCAGTACTTC	CASSLSLAGGQRNEQYF
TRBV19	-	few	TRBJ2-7	TGTGCCAGTAGTTTAGGCGGAGGGGCTTACGAGCAGTACTTC	CASSLGGGAYEQYF
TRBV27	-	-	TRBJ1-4	TGTGCCAGCAGTTTGCGGGGATTCGATGAAAAACTGTTTTTT	CASSLRGFDEKLFF
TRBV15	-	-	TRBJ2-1	TGTGCCACCAGCACCACCCCCCCAGGCCAGCCATCTTACAATGAGCAGTTCTTC	CATSTTPPGQPSYNEQFF
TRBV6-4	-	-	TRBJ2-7	TGTGCCAGCAGTAGGGACTTGTCCTACGAGCAGTACTTC	CASSRDLSYEQYF
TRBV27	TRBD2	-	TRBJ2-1	TGTGCCAGTAGGCTCGTGGGTACTAGCGGGATTACGGGACTTAATGAGCAGTTCTTC	CASRLVGTSGITGLNEQFF
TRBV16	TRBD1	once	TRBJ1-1	TGTGCCAGCAGCCAATTCAACATGTCCAGGACAGGGGGTTTTTGGAACACTGAAGCTTTCTTT	CASSQFNMSRTGGFWNTEAFF
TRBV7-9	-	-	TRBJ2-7	TGTGCCAGCAGCTTAGCGCTTAATAGCGGCTCCTACGAGCAGTACTTC	CASSLALNSGSYEQYF
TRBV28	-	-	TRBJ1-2	TGTGCCAGCAGCCAACGTCCCAGACTCTTTGGCTACACCTTC	CASSQRPRLFGYTF
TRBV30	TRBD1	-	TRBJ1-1	TGTGCCTGGAGTCTCTTCCCAGAGACAGGGGTTAACACTGAAGCTTTCTTT	CAWSLFPETGVNTEAFF
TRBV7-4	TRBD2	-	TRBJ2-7	TGTGCCAGCAGCCCGCCAGTAGCGGGAGTGCCTTCCTACGAGCAGTACTTC	CASSPPVAGVPSYEQYF
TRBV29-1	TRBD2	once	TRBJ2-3	TGCAGCGTGCTCCCCGGACTAGCGGAAAGCTCCACAGATACGCAGTATTTT	CSVLPGLAESSTDTQYF
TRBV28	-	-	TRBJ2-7	TGTGCCGGGCACAGGGTTAACTCCTACGAGCAGTACTTC	CAGHRVNSYEQYF
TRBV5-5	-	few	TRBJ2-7	TGTGCCAGCAGTTGGGAGGCCCCGACCTACGAGCAGTACTTC	CASSWEAPTYEQYF
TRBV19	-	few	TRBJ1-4	TGTGCCAGTACCCTAGTTGGGGGCGCGGGAACTAATGAAAAACTGTTTTTT	CASTLVGGAGTNEKLFF
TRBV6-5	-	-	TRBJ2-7	TGTGCCAGCAGTTACGCGAGCGTCTCAGGGGAGTACTTC	CASSYASVSGEYF
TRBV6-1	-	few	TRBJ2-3	TGTGCCAGCAGTGCTGGAAGGGGCCCGGGCACAGATACGCAGTATTTT	CASSAGRGPGTDTQYF
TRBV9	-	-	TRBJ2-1	TGTGCCAGCAGCGTTAGAGGACTCCCCTCCTACAATGAGCAGTTCTTC	CASSVRGLPSYNEQFF
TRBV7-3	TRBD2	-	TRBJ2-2	TGTGCCAGCAGCTCAAAAAGCGGGGGGGCGAACACCGGGGAGCTGTTTTTT	CASSSKSGGANTGELFF
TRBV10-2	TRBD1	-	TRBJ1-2	TGCGCCAGCAGTGAGTATGGGACAGAGGTCAACACCTTC	CASSEYGTEVNTF
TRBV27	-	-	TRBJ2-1	TGTGCCAGCCTACCGGGGTACGGCCGGAGCTCCTACAATGAGCAGTTCTTC	CASLPGYGRSSYNEQFF
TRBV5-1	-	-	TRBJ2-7	TGCGCCAGCAGCTTGGGCGTGTGTTGGGGCTTTGACACCTACGAGCAGTACTTC	CASSLGVCWGFDTYEQYF
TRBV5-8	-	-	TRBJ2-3	TGTGCCAGCAGCGCGGATCAAGATACGCAGTATTTT	CASSADQDTQYF
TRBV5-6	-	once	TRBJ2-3	TGTGCCAGCAGCTATACTAGCTCAGATACGCAGTATTTT	CASSYTSSDTQYF
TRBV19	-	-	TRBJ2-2	TGTGCCAGTAGTAATGGGGAAGGGGGGGCGCCCACCGGGGAGCTGTTTTTT	CASSNGEGGAPTGELFF
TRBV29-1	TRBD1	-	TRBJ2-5	TGCAGCGCCGAGGTCTCCTCGGCAGGGGGTCCCCAAGAGACCCAGTACTTC	CSAEVSSAGGPQETQYF
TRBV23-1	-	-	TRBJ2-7	TGCGCCAGCACCCGACCCATCTTGCGGCCCCACACCTACGAGCAGTACTTC	CASTRPILRPHTYEQYF